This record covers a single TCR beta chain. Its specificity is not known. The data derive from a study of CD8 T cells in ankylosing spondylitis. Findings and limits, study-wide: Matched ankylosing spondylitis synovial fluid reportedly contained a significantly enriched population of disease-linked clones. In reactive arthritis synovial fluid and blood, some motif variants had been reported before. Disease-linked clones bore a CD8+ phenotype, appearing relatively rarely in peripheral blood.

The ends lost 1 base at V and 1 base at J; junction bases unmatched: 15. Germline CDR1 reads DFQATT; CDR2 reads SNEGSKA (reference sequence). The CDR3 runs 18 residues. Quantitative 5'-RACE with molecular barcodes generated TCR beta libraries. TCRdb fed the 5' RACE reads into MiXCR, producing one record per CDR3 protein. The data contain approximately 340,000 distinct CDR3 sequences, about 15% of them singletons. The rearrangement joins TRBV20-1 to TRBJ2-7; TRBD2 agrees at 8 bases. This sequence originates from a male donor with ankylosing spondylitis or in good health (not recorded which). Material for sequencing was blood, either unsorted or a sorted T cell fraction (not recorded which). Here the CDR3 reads CSARVGPGGKESSYEQYF. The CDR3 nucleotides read TGCAGTGCTAGAGTGGGTCCGGGGGGGAAGGAGAGTTCCTACGAGCAGTACTTC.